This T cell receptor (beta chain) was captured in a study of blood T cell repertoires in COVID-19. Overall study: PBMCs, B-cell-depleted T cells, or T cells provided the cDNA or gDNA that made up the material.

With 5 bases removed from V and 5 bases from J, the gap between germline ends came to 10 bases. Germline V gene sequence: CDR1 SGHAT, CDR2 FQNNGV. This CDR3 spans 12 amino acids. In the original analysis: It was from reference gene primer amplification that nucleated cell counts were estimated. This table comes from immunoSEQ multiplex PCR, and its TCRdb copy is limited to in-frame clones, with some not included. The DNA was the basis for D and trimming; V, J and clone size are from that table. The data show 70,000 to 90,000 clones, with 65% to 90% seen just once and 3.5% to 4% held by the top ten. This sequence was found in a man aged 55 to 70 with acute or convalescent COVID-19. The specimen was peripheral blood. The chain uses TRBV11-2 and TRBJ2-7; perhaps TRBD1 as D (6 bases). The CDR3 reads CASSRTADEQYF. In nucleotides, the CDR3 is TGTGCCAGCAGCCGGACAGCCGACGAGCAGTACTTC.